This TCR beta chain was sequenced during a study of glioma-infiltrating T cells after dendritic cell vaccination. This CDR3 region has 16 residues. V shed 5 bases, J shed 1 base, and the junction held 5 bases outside the gene matches. Per the germline V gene, CDR1 is PRHDT and CDR2 is FYEKMQ (reference sequence). Method: immunoSEQ multiplex PCR; TCRdb's copy keeps in-frame clones and lacks some. The data contain around 60,000 clones, 70% to 90% of them singletons. Described time point: after dendritic cell vaccination, including at tumor progression/relapse. The sequence derives from a human donor with glioblastoma. The sample was blood, taken after dendritic cell vaccination. The chain joins TRBV13 to TRBJ2-6; TRBD1 aligns across 7 bases. DNA of the CDR3: TGTGCCAGCAGCCCTCGACAGGGATCTGGGGCCAACGTCCTGACTTTC. This encodes CASSPRQGSGANVLTF.